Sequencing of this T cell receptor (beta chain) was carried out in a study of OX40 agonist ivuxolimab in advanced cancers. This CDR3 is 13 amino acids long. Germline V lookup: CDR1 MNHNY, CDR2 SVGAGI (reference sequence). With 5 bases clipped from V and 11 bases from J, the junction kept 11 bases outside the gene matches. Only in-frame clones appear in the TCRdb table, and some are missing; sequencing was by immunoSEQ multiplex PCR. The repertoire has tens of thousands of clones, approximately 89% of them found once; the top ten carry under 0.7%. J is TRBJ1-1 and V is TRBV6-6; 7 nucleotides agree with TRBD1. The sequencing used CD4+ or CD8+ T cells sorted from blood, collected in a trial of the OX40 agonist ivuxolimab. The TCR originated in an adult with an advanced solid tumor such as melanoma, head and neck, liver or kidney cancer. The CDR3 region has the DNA TGTGCCAGCAGTCCCCAGACAGGGAGGGAGGCTTTCTTT. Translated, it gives CASSPQTGREAFF.